This TCR beta chain was sequenced in a study of T-cell reconstitution after alpha-beta-depleted transplantation in children. V was cut by 5 bases and J by 0 bases, with 11 bases left in between. The V gene's germline CDR1 is SGHTA and CDR2 FQGTGA. This CDR3 spans 15 amino acids. It was with unique molecular identifiers that the TCRbeta library was prepared. MiXCR, applied by TCRdb to the PCR reads, yields one record per CDR3 protein. The data hold just under 250,000 distinct CDR3 sequences, with over 20% observed a single time. The chain couples TRBV7-3 to TRBJ2-1; D is unclear. The source was PBMCs, collected before TCRalphabeta/CD19-depleted stem cell transplant. The TCR sequence derives from a girl aged 2 to 9 with Fanconi anemia, due to receive a stem cell transplant. CDR3 sequence reads: CASSAGPYSYNEQFF. Here the CDR3 DNA reads TGTGCCAGCAGCGCAGGACCATACTCCTACAATGAGCAGTTCTTC. Full variable domain (missing parts from reference TRBV7-3 and TRBJ2-1): GAGVSQTPSNKVTEKGKYVELRCDPISGHTALYWYRQSLGQGPEFLIYFQGTGAADDSGLPNDRFFAVRPEGSVSTLKIQRTERGDSAVYLCASSAGPYSYNEQFFGPGTRLTVL.